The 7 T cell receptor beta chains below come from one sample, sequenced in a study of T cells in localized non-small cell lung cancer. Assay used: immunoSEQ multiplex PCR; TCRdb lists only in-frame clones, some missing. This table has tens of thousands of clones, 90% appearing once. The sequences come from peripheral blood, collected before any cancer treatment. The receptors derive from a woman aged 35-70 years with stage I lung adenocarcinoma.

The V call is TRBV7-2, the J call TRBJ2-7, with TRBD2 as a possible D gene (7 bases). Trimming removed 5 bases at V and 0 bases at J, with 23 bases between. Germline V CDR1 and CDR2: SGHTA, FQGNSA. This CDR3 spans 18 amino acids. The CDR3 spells CASSNSGGGTASSYEQYF. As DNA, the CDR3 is TGTGCCAGCAGCAATTCGGGGGGCGGGACGGCCAGCTCCTACGAGCAGTACTTC.

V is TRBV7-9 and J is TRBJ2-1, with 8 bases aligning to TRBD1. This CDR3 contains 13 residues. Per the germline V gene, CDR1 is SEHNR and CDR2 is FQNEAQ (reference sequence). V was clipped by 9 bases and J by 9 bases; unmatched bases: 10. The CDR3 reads CASATGAYGEQFF. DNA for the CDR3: TGTGCCAGTGCGACAGGGGCTTATGGTGAGCAGTTCTTC.

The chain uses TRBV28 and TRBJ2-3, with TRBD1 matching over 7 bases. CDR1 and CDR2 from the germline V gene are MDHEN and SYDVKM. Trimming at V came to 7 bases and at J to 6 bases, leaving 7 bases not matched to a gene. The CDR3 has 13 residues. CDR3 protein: CASTPGGGDTQYF. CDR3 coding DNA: TGTGCCAGCACTCCAGGGGGTGGTGATACGCAGTATTTT. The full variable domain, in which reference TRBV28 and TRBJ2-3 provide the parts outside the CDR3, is DVKVTQSSRYLVKRTGEKVFLECVQDMDHENMFWYRQDPGLGLRLIYFSYDVKMKEKGDIPEGYSVSREKKERFSLILESASTNQTSMYLCASTPGGGDTQYFGPGTRLTVL.

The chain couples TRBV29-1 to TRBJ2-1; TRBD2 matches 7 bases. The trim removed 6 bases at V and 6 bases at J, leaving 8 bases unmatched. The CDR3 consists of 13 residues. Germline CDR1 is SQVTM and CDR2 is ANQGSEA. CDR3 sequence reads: CSVGAGSGNEQFF. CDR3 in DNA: TGCAGCGTGGGAGCGGGATCTGGCAATGAGCAGTTCTTC.

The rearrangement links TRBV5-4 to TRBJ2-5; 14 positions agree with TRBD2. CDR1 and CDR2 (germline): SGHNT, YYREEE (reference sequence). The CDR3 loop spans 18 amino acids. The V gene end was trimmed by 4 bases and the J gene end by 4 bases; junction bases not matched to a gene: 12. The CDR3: CASSTGTSGRVGGETQYF. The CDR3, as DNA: TGTGCCAGCAGCACCGGGACTAGCGGGAGAGTAGGGGGAGAGACCCAGTACTTC. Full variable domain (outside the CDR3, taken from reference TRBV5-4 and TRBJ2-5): ETGVTQSPTHLIKTRGQQVTLRCSSQSGHNTVSWYQQALGQGPQFIFQYYREEENGRGNFPPRFSGLQFPNYSSELNVNALELDDSALYLCASSTGTSGRVGGETQYFGPGTRLLVL.

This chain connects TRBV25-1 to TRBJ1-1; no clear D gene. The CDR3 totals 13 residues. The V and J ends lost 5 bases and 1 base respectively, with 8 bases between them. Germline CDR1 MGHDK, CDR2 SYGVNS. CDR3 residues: CASSRHSNTEAFF. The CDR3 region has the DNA TGTGCCAGCAGTAGACACTCGAACACTGAAGCTTTCTTT.

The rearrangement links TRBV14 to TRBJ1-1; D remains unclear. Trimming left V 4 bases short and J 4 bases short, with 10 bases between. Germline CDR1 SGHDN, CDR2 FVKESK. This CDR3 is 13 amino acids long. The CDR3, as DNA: TGTGCCAGCAGCCCACAGAGACTCACTGAAGCTTTCTTT. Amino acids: CASSPQRLTEAFF.